These 2 T cell receptor beta chains were all obtained from the same sample, sequenced in a study of blood T cell repertoires in COVID-19. Sequencing used immunoSEQ multiplex PCR; TCRdb keeps in-frame clones, though not all of them. The table lists approximately 220,000 clones, 75% to 90% of them singletons. Sequenced input: peripheral blood. All receptors derive from a man in his forties with acute or convalescent COVID-19.

This sequence joins TRBV6-2 or TRBV6-3 and TRBJ1-1, with a tentative D call TRBD1 (5 bases). CDR3 length equals 13 residues. Looked up from germline, CDR1 is MNHEY and CDR2 is SVGEGT. The germline V and J ends were trimmed by 7 bases and 4 bases, with 13 bases remaining between them. CDR3: CASTPGGVTEAFF. CDR3 DNA sequence: TGTGCCAGCACCCCGGGAGGGGTCACTGAAGCTTTCTTT.

The rearrangement uses TRBV27 and TRBJ2-1, with 8 bases lining up with TRBD1. Germline-derived CDR1 and CDR2 are MNHEY and SMNVEV (reference sequence). With 6 bases clipped from V and 8 bases from J, the junction kept 6 bases outside the gene matches. This CDR3 comprises 13 residues. In nucleotides, the CDR3 is TGTGCCAGCAGACCCATGACAGGGGATGAGCAGTTCTTC. It yields the protein CASRPMTGDEQFF.